What follows are 3 T cell receptor beta chains derived from one specimen sequenced in a study of Ad26.COV2.S vaccination and SARS-CoV-2 variants (dated by TCRdb to 2020 to 2023). The library was built by means of the immunoSEQ multiplex PCR assay. The table comes from immuneACCESS by way of TCRdb, which keeps in-frame sequences with V and J called. Part of the clones is missing from these tables; in studies checked, under half for an unresolved V gene and the rest for unknown reasons. In all, the sample holds some 350,000 clones, and 75% to 90% of those were seen once. The top ten clones comprise around 5.5% of the sample. The treatment or condition label, as the study defines it: about 20 received Ad26.COV2.S at low or high dose, single or two shots; about 5 received placebo; per-sample allocation not given. For vaccine and placebo recipients, the sequenced repertoires came from samples collected on day 63 after the first injection.

This specimen was peripheral blood, taken in a trial of Ad26.COV2.S vaccine versus placebo. These TCRs come from a person between 18 and 65 years old who received the Ad26.COV2.S COVID-19 vaccine or a placebo.

The chain carries TRBV6-5 and TRBJ1-1; D uncertain. Trimming removed 5 bases at V and 8 bases at J, with 12 bases between. This CDR3 is 12 amino acids long. The germline V gene encodes CDR1 MNHEY and CDR2 SVGAGI. The chain's CDR3 is CASSPRSSEAFF. Here the CDR3 DNA reads TGTGCCAGCAGTCCCCGTAGCAGCGAAGCTTTCTTT.

The CDR3 spells CAWSVLTGINSPLHF. In DNA, the CDR3 is TGTGCCTGGAGTGTGCTGACAGGGATCAATTCACCCCTCCACTTT. This sequence joins TRBV30 and TRBJ1-6, with 7 bases matching TRBD1. The CDR3 extends over 15 amino acids. Germline trimming cut 0 bases from V and 7 bases from J; bases unmatched to any gene: 6. In germline, CDR1 is GTSNPN, CDR2 SVGIG (reference sequence). The full variable domain, in which reference TRBV30 and TRBJ1-6 provide the parts outside the CDR3, is SQTIHQWPATLVQPVGSPLSLECTVEGTSNPNLYWYRQAAGRGLQLLFYSVGIGQISSEVPQNLSASRPQDRQFILSSKKLLLSDSGFYLCAWSVLTGINSPLHFGNGTRLTVT.

V usage is TRBV3-1 (or the pseudogene TRBV3-2) and J usage is TRBJ2-3; perhaps TRBD2 as D (6 bases). V lost 0 bases and J 4 bases, leaving 14 bases between the germline ends. The CDR3 is 16 amino acids. CDR1 and CDR2 from the germline V gene are LGHDT and YNNKEL (reference sequence). The CDR3 nucleotides are TGTGCCAGCAGCCAAGATCGGGGCGGGGTTGCAGATACGCAGTATTTT. Its translation: CASSQDRGGVADTQYF.